The 29 T cell receptor beta chains below all came from one sample that was sequenced in a study of graft-versus-host responses after intestinal transplantation. These receptors are not linked to any known antigen. Libraries were prepared by immunoSEQ multiplex PCR; TCRdb keeps only in-frame clonotypes and omits some of them. The sample lists tens of thousands of clones, over 75% seen once, with around 0.5% in the top ten. The sequences come from unstimulated CD8+ T cells sorted from spleen or lymph node cells, collected before intestinal transplant. These receptors originate from a human donor who received an intestinal transplant.

V is TRBV7-9 and J is TRBJ1-4; tentative D call: TRBD1 (5 bases). There are 12 residues in the CDR3. V dropped 11 bases and J dropped 5 bases, with 12 bases sitting between them. CDR1 and CDR2 from the germline V gene are SEHNR and FQNEAQ (reference sequence). CDR3 coding DNA: TGTGCCGGAGGTCGGGGGAATGAAAAACTGTTTTTT. It codes for CAGGRGNEKLFF.

This chain uses TRBV11-2 with TRBJ2-1; TRBD2 agrees at 8 bases. The CDR3 consists of 14 residues. The germline V gene has CDR1 SGHAT and CDR2 FQNNGV. J lost 6 bases, V lost 5 bases, and 6 bases had no gene match. The CDR3 nucleotides read TGTGCCAGCAGCCCCTGGACTAGCCGCAATGAGCAGTTCTTC. This gives the protein CASSPWTSRNEQFF. The whole variable domain, remainder taken from reference TRBV11-2 and TRBJ2-1, is EAGVAQSPRYKIIEKRQSVAFWCNPISGHATLYWYQQILGQGPKLLIQFQNNGVVDDSQLPKDRFSAERLKGVDSTLKIQPAKLEDSAVYLCASSPWTSRNEQFFGPGTRLTVL.

This chain joins TRBV6-5 and TRBJ1-1; D not certain. The CDR3 covers 14 residues. Germline assignment: CDR1 MNHEY and CDR2 SVGAGI. Trimming shortened V by 2 bases and J by 7 bases, and 14 bases separated the two germline ends. The CDR3 loop is CASSYAAGSSEAFF. The CDR3 nucleotides are TGTGCCAGCAGTTACGCCGCGGGTTCCAGTGAAGCTTTCTTT.

V and J are TRBV7-3 and TRBJ2-1; D gene unclear. V shed 6 bases and J shed 0 bases, with 12 bases lying between them. CDR3 size: 15 residues. Looked up from germline, CDR1 is SGHTA and CDR2 is FQGTGA. The CDR3 nucleotides read TGTGCCAGCAGTCTTACCTGGAGCTCCTACAATGAGCAGTTCTTC. This encodes CASSLTWSSYNEQFF.

This sequence joins TRBV4-1 and TRBJ1-3; D gene uncertain. V shed 4 bases and J shed 0 bases, with 7 bases lying between them. Looked up from germline, CDR1 is MGHRA and CDR2 is YSYEKL. This CDR3 comprises 14 residues. The CDR3 loop reads CASSLGGSGNTIYF. Written as DNA, the CDR3 is TGCGCCAGCAGCCTAGGAGGCTCTGGAAACACCATATATTTT.

This rearrangement joins TRBV27 to TRBJ1-5; D gene uncertain. CDR3 length: 13 amino acids. With 5 bases removed from V and 3 bases from J, the gap between germline ends came to 8 bases. Per the germline V gene, CDR1 is MNHEY and CDR2 is SMNVEV (reference sequence). The chain's CDR3 is CASSNLPNQPQHF. Here the CDR3 DNA reads TGTGCCAGCAGTAACCTACCCAATCAGCCCCAGCATTTT.

This chain uses TRBV7-9 with TRBJ2-1, with 10 bases matching TRBD1. J was trimmed by 10 bases and V by 3 bases; bases with no gene match: 0. The germline V gene encodes CDR1 SEHNR and CDR2 FQNEAQ (reference sequence). The length of the CDR3 is 12 residues. The CDR3 reads CASSLTGGEQFF. The CDR3 region has the DNA TGTGCCAGCAGCTTGACAGGGGGCGAGCAGTTCTTC.

This chain links TRBV6-1 with TRBJ1-1, with D maybe TRBD1 (6 bases). The ends were cut back, 5 bases at V and 5 bases at J, with 9 bases in the middle. This CDR3 has 12 residues. CDR1 MNHNS and CDR2 SASEGT come from the germline V gene. As DNA, the CDR3 is TGTGCCAGCAGTCCAGGGGTGACTGAAGCTTTCTTT. Amino acid sequence: CASSPGVTEAFF.

The rearrangement uses TRBV15 and TRBJ2-7, with 8 positions matching TRBD2. The CDR3 length is 17 residues. Germline V lookup: CDR1 LNHNV, CDR2 YYDKDF (reference sequence). V gave up 1 base and J gave up 0 bases; unmatched junction bases: 8. CDR3 sequence reads: CATSRASGGSNSYEQYF. In DNA, the CDR3 is TGTGCCACCAGCAGAGCGAGCGGGGGCTCTAACTCCTACGAGCAGTACTTC.

This clone was counted a few times. The V and J genes are TRBV5-4 and TRBJ2-7; weak D call: TRBD1 (6 bases). V was shortened by 8 bases and J by 1 base, with 13 bases between the two germline ends. Germline V CDR1 and CDR2: SGHNT, YYREEE (reference sequence). CDR3 length: 13 amino acids. CDR3 coding DNA: TGTGCCAGTAACGTCAGGGGTTCCTACGAGCAGTACTTC. Its protein product is CASNVRGSYEQYF.

V and J are TRBV10-1 and TRBJ1-2; D is possibly TRBD1 (5 bases). Germline CDR1 reads WNHNN; CDR2 reads SYGVQD (reference sequence). V lost 6 bases and J lost 4, with 21 bases in between. The CDR3 consists of 16 residues. The CDR3 DNA reads TGCGCCAGCAGCTTAAACAGGTCCCGGAGACGCTATGGCTACACCTTC. Its translation: CASSLNRSRRRYGYTF.

The genes are TRBV12-5 and TRBJ1-2; D is uncertain. Germline CDR1 is LGHNT and CDR2 is FRNRAP. The CDR3 is 14 residues long. V lost 1 base and J 2 bases, leaving 8 bases between the germline ends. The CDR3, as DNA: TGTGCTAGTGGTTTGGGGCGGCCAAACTATGGCTACACCTTC. Its translation: CASGLGRPNYGYTF. Full variable domain (missing parts from reference TRBV12-5 and TRBJ1-2): DARVTQTPRHKVTEMGQEVTMRCQPILGHNTVFWYRQTMMQGLELLAYFRNRAPLDDSGMPKDRFSAEMPDATLATLKIQPSEPRDSAVYFCASGLGRPNYGYTFGSGTRLTVV.

V and J are TRBV5-4 and TRBJ2-7; maybe TRBD1 (6 bases). The V and J ends lost 4 bases and 2 bases respectively, with 13 bases between them. The CDR3 sequence is 14 residues long. Germline V lookup: CDR1 SGHNT, CDR2 YYREEE (reference sequence). The DNA of the CDR3 is TGTGCCAGCAGCAAACCAGGGGTCCCCTACGAGCAGTACTTC. It codes for CASSKPGVPYEQYF. Full variable domain (missing parts from reference TRBV5-4 and TRBJ2-7): ETGVTQSPTHLIKTRGQQVTLRCSSQSGHNTVSWYQQALGQGPQFIFQYYREEENGRGNFPPRFSGLQFPNYSSELNVNALELDDSALYLCASSKPGVPYEQYFGPGTRLTVT.

This clone was counted a single time. This rearrangement joins TRBV19 to TRBJ2-5, with D maybe TRBD2 (5 bases). Trimming removed 5 bases from V and 0 bases from J, with 16 bases in between. The germline V gene encodes CDR1 LNHDA and CDR2 SQIVND (reference sequence). This CDR3 comprises 16 residues. The CDR3 spells CASSRGTSRDQETQYF. DNA of the CDR3: TGTGCCAGTAGTCGGGGAACTAGTCGGGACCAAGAGACCCAGTACTTC.

The CDR3: CASSHHPSQVSNQPQHF. The CDR3, as DNA: TGTGCCAGCAGCCACCACCCAAGCCAGGTAAGCAATCAGCCCCAGCATTTT. This sequence joins TRBV7-9 and TRBJ1-5; no reliable D call. The germline V gene has CDR1 SEHNR and CDR2 FQNEAQ (reference sequence). There are 17 residues in the CDR3. V shed 5 bases and J shed 1 base, with 18 bases lying between them.

The genes are TRBV9 and TRBJ2-7; possibly TRBD1 for D (7 bases). CDR3 length equals 14 residues. V lost 3 bases and J lost 4, with 14 bases in between. CDR1 is SGDLS, CDR2 YYNGEE, per germline. The CDR3 loop is CASSGRDSEYEQYF. CDR3 bases: TGTGCCAGCAGCGGGAGGGACAGTGAGTACGAGCAGTACTTC.

The V call is TRBV4-3, the J call TRBJ2-7; 10 positions agree with TRBD1. J gave up 4 bases and V 5 bases, and 8 bases lay outside the gene matches. Germline V lookup: CDR1 LGHNA, CDR2 YSLEER. CDR3 length: 15 residues. The CDR3 DNA is TGCGCCAGCAGCTCCGGGACAGGGGCTCGGTACGAGCAGTACTTC. Translation gives CASSSGTGARYEQYF.

Concerning this clone itself: One end of the junction does not line up with germline, which may come from a read error. The V gene is TRBV9, the J gene TRBJ2-7, with unresolved D. The CDR3 has 13 residues. The germline gives CDR1 SGDLS, CDR2 YYNGEE. The CDR3 spells CASSGENIYGQYF. DNA of the CDR3: TGTGCCAGCAGCGGAGAAAATATCTACGGGCAGTACTTC.

The V call is TRBV27, the J call TRBJ2-1, with TRBD1 identical over 7 bases. The CDR3 spans 15 residues. Germline V gives CDR1 MNHEY, CDR2 SMNVEV (reference sequence). V was pared by 4 bases and J by 8 bases, with 11 bases of the junction left unmatched. The chain's CDR3 is CASSSASGQLHEQFF. CDR3 bases: TGTGCCAGCAGTTCGGCCTCGGGACAGCTCCATGAGCAGTTCTTC.

The chain uses TRBV6-6 and TRBJ2-2; 7 nucleotides align to TRBD2. Germline-derived CDR1 and CDR2 are MNHNY and SVGAGI (reference sequence). With 9 bases clipped from V and 4 bases from J, the junction kept 5 bases outside the gene matches. The CDR3 runs to 13 residues. In DNA form, the CDR3 reads TGTGCCAGTTCGGGGGGAAGCACCGGGGAGCTGTTTTTT. Amino acid sequence: CASSGGSTGELFF.

The CDR3 here is CASSLLAKNEQFF. CDR3 DNA sequence: TGTGCCAGCAGCTTACTAGCGAAAAATGAGCAGTTCTTC. The V gene is TRBV5-5, the J gene TRBJ2-1, with 7 bases aligning to TRBD2. Germline V gene lookup returns CDR1 SGHKS and CDR2 YYEKEE (reference sequence). This CDR3 has 13 amino acids. The V segment lost 2 bases and the J segment 7 bases; nucleotides outside the gene matches: 3.

The gene calls are TRBV4-3 and TRBJ1-3; tentatively, D is TRBD1 (6 bases). Germline CDR1 reads LGHNA; CDR2 reads YSLEER. The CDR3 spans 16 residues. V lost 0 bases and J 2 bases, leaving 11 bases between the germline ends. CDR3 region: CASSQEGPGAGNTIYF. The CDR3 nucleotides are TGCGCCAGCAGCCAAGAAGGGCCAGGGGCTGGAAACACCATATATTTT.

V usage is TRBV9 and J usage is TRBJ2-6; TRBD1 aligns across 8 bases. The CDR3 is 19 residues long. In germline, CDR1 is SGDLS, CDR2 YYNGEE. The ends lost 0 bases at V and 0 bases at J; junction bases unmatched: 8. Here the CDR3 DNA reads TGTGCCAGCAGCGTAGGGTCCGGACAGGGCGGCTCTGGGGCCAACGTCCTGACTTTC. Residues: CASSVGSGQGGSGANVLTF.

This clone was recorded only once. The rearrangement links TRBV9 to TRBJ2-1; TRBD2 matches 9 bases. With 3 bases clipped from V and 1 base from J, the junction kept 8 bases outside the gene matches. CDR3 size: 17 residues. Looked up from germline, CDR1 is SGDLS and CDR2 is YYNGEE. The CDR3 DNA sequence: TGTGCCAGCAGCGCACGACTAGCGGTTAGATCCTACAATGAGCAGTTCTTC. Translating it yields CASSARLAVRSYNEQFF.

The V gene is TRBV2, the J gene TRBJ2-1; 10 bases match TRBD2. Germline V gene data show CDR1 as SNHLY and CDR2 as FYNNEI. This CDR3 is built from 14 residues. The trim removed 6 bases at V and 7 bases at J, leaving 6 bases unmatched. The CDR3 loop is CASRGLATKNEQFF. The DNA for the CDR3 is TGTGCCAGCAGGGGACTAGCGACGAAGAATGAGCAGTTCTTC.

The V and J genes are TRBV11-2 and TRBJ2-2; TRBD1 aligns across 8 bases. J was trimmed by 1 base and V by 3 bases; bases with no gene match: 4. The CDR3 is made up of 16 amino acids. Germline CDR1 and CDR2: SGHAT and FQNNGV. The CDR3 nucleotides read TGTGCCAGCAGCTTTACCGGGACAGGGAACACCGGGGAGCTGTTTTTT. This encodes CASSFTGTGNTGELFF.

A single count supports this clone. The rearrangement joins TRBV29-1 to TRBJ2-7; a possible D gene is TRBD1 (5 bases). Germline V lookup: CDR1 SQVTM, CDR2 ANQGSEA. CDR3 length: 14 amino acids. Trimming stripped 0 bases from V and 1 base from J, with 10 bases between. The CDR3 here is CSVEDRAGSYEQYF. DNA of the CDR3: TGCAGCGTTGAAGATCGAGCAGGGTCCTACGAGCAGTACTTC.

The chain couples TRBV6-5 to TRBJ2-2; D unresolved. Germline CDR1 MNHEY, CDR2 SVGAGI. Between the trimmed V and J ends, which lost 2 bases and 1 base, there was a span of 5 bases. The CDR3 has 14 amino acids. DNA of the CDR3: TGTGCCAGCAGTTACGTAGAGAACACCGGGGAGCTGTTTTTT. Protein product: CASSYVENTGELFF.

The chain employs TRBV28 and TRBJ2-7, with D possibly TRBD2 on 5 matching bases. The V gene lost 6 bases and the J gene lost 1 base, with 13 bases spanning the gap. Germline V gene sequence: CDR1 MDHEN, CDR2 SYDVKM. This CDR3 comprises 14 residues. The CDR3 coding sequence is TGTGCCAGCAGCTTACTAGGAGCGTCCTACGAGCAGTACTTC. Protein sequence: CASSLLGASYEQYF.